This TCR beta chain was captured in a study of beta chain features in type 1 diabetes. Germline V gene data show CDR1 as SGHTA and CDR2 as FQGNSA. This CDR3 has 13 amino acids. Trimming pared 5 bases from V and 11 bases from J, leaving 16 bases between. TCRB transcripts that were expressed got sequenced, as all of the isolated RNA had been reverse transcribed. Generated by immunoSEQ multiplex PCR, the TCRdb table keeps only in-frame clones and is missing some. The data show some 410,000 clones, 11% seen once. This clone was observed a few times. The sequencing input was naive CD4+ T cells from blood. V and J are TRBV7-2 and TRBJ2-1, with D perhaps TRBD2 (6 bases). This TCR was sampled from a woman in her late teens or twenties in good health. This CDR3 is CASSLTGGTQQFF. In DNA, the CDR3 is TGTGCCAGCAGCCTCACGGGTGGGACTCAGCAGTTCTTC.